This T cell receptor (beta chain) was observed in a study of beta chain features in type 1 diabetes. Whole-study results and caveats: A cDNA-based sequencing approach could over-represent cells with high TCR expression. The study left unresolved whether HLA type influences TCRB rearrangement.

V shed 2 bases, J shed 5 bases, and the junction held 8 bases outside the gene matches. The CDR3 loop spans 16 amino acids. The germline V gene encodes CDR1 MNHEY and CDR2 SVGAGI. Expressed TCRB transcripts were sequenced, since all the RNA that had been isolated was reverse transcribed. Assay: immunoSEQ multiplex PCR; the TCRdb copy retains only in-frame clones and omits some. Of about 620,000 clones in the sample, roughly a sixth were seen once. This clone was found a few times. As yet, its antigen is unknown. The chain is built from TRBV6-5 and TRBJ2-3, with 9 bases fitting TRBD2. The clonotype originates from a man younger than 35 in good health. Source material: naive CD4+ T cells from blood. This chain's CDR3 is CASSYRAGGPVDTQYF. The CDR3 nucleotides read TGTGCCAGCAGTTACAGGGCGGGGGGGCCTGTAGATACGCAGTATTTT.